The sequence of this T cell receptor (beta chain) was determined in a study of early T cells in non-severe SARS-CoV-2 infection. Looking at the study overall: Investigators sequenced bulk RNA drawn from unsorted whole blood, and chains remained unpaired.

Individual cDNA molecules received unique molecular identifiers. TCRdb recomputed calls from the 5' RACE reads with MiXCR, one row per CDR3 protein. The sample includes about 60,000 distinct CDR3 sequences, more than 8.5% of them seen just once. This clonotype was counted a few times. The target antigen is unknown. Study-wide results and caveats: Clonotype matching in VDJdb favored anti-spike CD8 responses and did not capture private and CD4 specificities.

With 4 bases removed from V and 5 bases from J, the gap between germline ends came to 18 bases. The germline CDR1 and CDR2 sequences are MGHDK and SYGVNS. The CDR3 is 15 residues long. This TCR came from an adult who was a healthcare worker with PCR-confirmed SARS-CoV-2 infection or an uninfected control (not recorded which). The chain employs TRBV25-1 and TRBJ2-7, with D tentatively TRBD1 or TRBD2 (5 bases each). Sequenced input: whole blood. The CDR3 DNA follows: TGTGCCAGCAGTGCGACCGGGACCGGTAGGCACGAGCAGTACTTC. Protein product: CASSATGTGRHEQYF.